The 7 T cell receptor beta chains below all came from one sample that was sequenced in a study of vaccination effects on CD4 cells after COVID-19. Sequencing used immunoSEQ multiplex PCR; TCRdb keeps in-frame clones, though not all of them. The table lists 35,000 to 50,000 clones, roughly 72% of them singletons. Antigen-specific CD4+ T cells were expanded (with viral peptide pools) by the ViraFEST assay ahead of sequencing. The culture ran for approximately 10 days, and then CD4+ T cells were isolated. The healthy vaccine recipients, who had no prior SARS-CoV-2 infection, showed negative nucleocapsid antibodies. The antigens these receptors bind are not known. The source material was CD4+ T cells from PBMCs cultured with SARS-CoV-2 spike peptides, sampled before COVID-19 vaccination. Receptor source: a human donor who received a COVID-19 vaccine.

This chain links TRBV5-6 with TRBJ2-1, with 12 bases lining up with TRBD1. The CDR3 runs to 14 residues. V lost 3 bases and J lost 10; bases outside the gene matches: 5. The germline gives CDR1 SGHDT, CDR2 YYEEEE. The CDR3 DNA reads TGTGCCAGCAGCTCGTGGGACAGGGGGCAAGAGCAGTTCTTC. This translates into CASSSWDRGQEQFF. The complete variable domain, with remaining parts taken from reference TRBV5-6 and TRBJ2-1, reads DAGVTQSPTHLIKTRGQQVTLRCSPKSGHDTVSWYQQALGQGPQFIFQYYEEEERQRGNFPDRFSGHQFPNYSSELNVNALLLGDSALYLCASSSWDRGQEQFFGPGTRLTVL.

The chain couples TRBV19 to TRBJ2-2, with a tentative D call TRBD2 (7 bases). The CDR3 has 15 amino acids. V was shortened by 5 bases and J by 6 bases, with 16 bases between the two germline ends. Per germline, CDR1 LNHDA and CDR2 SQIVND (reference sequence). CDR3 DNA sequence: TGTGCCAGTAGTGCGTACGGGGGGCAATCCGGGGAGCTGTTTTTT. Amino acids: CASSAYGGQSGELFF.

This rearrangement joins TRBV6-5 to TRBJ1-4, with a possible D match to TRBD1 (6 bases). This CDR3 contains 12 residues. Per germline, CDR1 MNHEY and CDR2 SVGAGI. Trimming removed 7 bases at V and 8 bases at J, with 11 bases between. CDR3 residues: CASNQGWEKLFF. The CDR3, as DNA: TGTGCCAGCAACCAGGGGTGGGAAAAACTGTTTTTT.

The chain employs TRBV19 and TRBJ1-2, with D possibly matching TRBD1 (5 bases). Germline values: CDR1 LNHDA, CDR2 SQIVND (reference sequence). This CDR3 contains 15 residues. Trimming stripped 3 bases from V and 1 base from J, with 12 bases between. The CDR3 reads CASSITGILNYGYTF. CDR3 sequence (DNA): TGTGCCAGTAGTATCACAGGAATACTTAACTATGGCTACACCTTC.

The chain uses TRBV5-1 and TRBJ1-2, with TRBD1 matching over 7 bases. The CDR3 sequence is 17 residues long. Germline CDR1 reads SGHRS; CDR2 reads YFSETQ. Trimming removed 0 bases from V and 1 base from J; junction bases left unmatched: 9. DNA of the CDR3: TGCGCCAGCAGCTTGGGGGGCCGGACAGGCTATAACTATGGCTACACCTTC. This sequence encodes CASSLGGRTGYNYGYTF.

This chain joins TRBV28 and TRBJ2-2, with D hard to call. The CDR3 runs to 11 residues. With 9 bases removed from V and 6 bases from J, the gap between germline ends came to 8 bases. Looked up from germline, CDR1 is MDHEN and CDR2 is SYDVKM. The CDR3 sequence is CASSIPGELFF. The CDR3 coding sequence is TGTGCCAGTAGTATCCCCGGGGAGCTGTTTTTT.

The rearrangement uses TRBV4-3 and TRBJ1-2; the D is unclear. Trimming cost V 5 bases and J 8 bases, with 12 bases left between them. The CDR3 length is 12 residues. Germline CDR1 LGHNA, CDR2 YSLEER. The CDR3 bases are TGCGCCAGCAGCTCTGGTCGGGAGGGCTACACCTTC. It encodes CASSSGREGYTF.